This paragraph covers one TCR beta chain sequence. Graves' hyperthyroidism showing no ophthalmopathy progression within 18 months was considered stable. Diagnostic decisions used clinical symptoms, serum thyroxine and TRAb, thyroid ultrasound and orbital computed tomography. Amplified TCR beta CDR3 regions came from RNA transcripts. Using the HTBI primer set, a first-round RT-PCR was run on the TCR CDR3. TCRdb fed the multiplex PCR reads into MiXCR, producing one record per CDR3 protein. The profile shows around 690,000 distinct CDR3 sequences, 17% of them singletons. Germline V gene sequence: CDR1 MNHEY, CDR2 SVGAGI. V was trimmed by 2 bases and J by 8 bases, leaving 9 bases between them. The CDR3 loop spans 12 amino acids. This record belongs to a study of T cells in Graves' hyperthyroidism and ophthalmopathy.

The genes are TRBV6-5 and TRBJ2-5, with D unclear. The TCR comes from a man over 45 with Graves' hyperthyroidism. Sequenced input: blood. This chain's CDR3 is CASSYDGNTQYF. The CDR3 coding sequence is TGTGCCAGCAGTTACGACGGAAACACCCAGTACTTC.